These 20 T cell receptor beta chains were all obtained from the same sample, sequenced in a study of T-cell reconstitution after alpha-beta-depleted transplantation in children. Unique molecular identifiers tagged the TCRbeta library. TCRdb called the PCR reads again in MiXCR, with one record for every CDR3 protein. The repertoire holds 45,000 to 70,000 distinct CDR3 sequences, with about 40% as singletons. Source: PBMCs, mostly from graft donor cells, taken 360 days after TCRalphabeta/CD19-depleted stem cell transplant. The receptors come from a male patient aged 10 to 17 who had a stem cell transplant for acute lymphoblastic leukemia, so the T cells may come from the graft donor.

This clonotype was seen a few times. CDR3 coding DNA: TGCGCCAGCAGCCAGGGACAGCTCTTTGGGGAGCAGTACTTC. Translating gives CASSQGQLFGEQYF. The chain couples TRBV4-3 to TRBJ2-7; 7 bases are a match to TRBD1. With V trimmed by 3 bases and J by 7 bases, 9 bases remained unmatched. From germline, CDR1 is LGHNA and CDR2 YSLEER. The CDR3 totals 14 residues.

This clonotype was counted between two and nine times. The rearrangement links TRBV7-6 to TRBJ2-7; TRBD1 matches at 8 bases. The CDR3 spans 14 residues. The V segment lost 1 base and the J segment 5 bases; nucleotides outside the gene matches: 4. Germline CDR1 is SGHVS and CDR2 is FNYEAQ. The CDR3 DNA follows: TGTGCCAGCAGCTTAGGGACAGGGCAGGACGAGCAGTACTTC. The encoded protein is CASSLGTGQDEQYF.

This clonotype was observed a few times. J is TRBJ2-7 and V is TRBV5-1, with 14 bases identical to TRBD2. The junction had 2 bases not matched to a gene; V was cut back by 3 bases and J by 6 bases. Germline V gene lookup returns CDR1 SGHRS and CDR2 YFSETQ. The CDR3 is 14 amino acids. The CDR3 loop is CASSSGTSGSEQYF. The CDR3 DNA reads TGCGCCAGCAGCTCCGGGACTAGCGGGAGCGAGCAGTACTTC.

This clonotype has just a few counts. The J gene is TRBJ2-7, the V gene TRBV27; D possibly corresponds to TRBD1 (5 bases). Germline CDR1 reads MNHEY; CDR2 reads SMNVEV (reference sequence). The V end was cut by 3 bases, the J end by 3 bases, with 18 bases between. The CDR3 consists of 16 residues. CDR3 protein: CASSFMGQGEIYEQYF. CDR3 coding DNA: TGTGCCAGCAGTTTTATGGGCCAGGGTGAAATCTACGAGCAGTACTTC.

The chain links TRBV29-1 to TRBJ2-7; TRBD2 matches 12 bases. There are 15 residues in the CDR3. In germline, CDR1 is SQVTM, CDR2 ANQGSEA. J gave up 4 bases and V 2 bases, and 6 bases lay outside the gene matches. In DNA, the CDR3 is TGCAGCGTTGAACTTCCCCTAGCGGGAGGGTACGAGCAGTACTTC. This translates into CSVELPLAGGYEQYF.

This clonotype was seen only a few times. The genes are TRBV6-2 or TRBV6-3 and TRBJ1-1; tentative D call: TRBD1 (6 bases). Trimming left V 4 bases short and J 1 base short, with 16 bases between. Germline CDR1 is MNHEY and CDR2 is SVGEGT. This CDR3 has 16 amino acids. Here the CDR3 reads CASSLPGGRANTEAFF. The CDR3 coding sequence is TGTGCCAGCAGTTTGCCCGGGGGGCGGGCGAACACTGAAGCTTTCTTT.

In this sample, this clonotype turned up a few times. The rearrangement links TRBV13 to TRBJ2-3; 11 bases map to TRBD2. The V segment lost 5 bases and the J segment 1 base; nucleotides outside the gene matches: 11. CDR3 length: 18 residues. Germline V gene data show CDR1 as PRHDT and CDR2 as FYEKMQ (reference sequence). CDR3 sequence reads: CASSLTSGRTLRTDTQYF. In DNA, the CDR3 is TGTGCCAGCAGCCTAACTAGCGGGAGAACCCTACGCACAGATACGCAGTATTTT.

The table lists this clonotype with a few counts. This sequence joins TRBV20-1 and TRBJ2-7; 7 bases are a match to TRBD2. The germline V gene has CDR1 DFQATT and CDR2 SNEGSKA (reference sequence). Trimming cost V 1 base and J 4 bases; bases outside gene matches: 7. CDR3 length equals 14 residues. Here the CDR3 reads CSARGRTRLYEQYF. In DNA form, the CDR3 reads TGCAGTGCTAGAGGTCGGACTAGATTATACGAGCAGTACTTC.

This clonotype was observed once. The chain has TRBV4-1 and TRBJ2-7; 8 bases match TRBD1. The CDR3 runs 16 residues. Germline V gives CDR1 MGHRA, CDR2 YSYEKL. V shed 1 base, J shed 5 bases, and the junction held 10 bases outside the gene matches. The CDR3 DNA reads as TGCGCCAGCAGCCAAGTTAAGGACAGGGTGGTCAACGAGCAGTACTTC. It translates to CASSQVKDRVVNEQYF.

V usage is TRBV5-1 and J usage is TRBJ2-2, with TRBD2 matching over 7 bases. The CDR3 loop spans 16 amino acids. Germline V lookup: CDR1 SGHRS, CDR2 YFSETQ. J was trimmed by 3 bases and V by 1 base; bases with no gene match: 6. CDR3 DNA sequence: TGCGCCAGCAGCTTGAAGGGAGGGGACGACACCGGGGAGCTGTTTTTT. It translates to CASSLKGGDDTGELFF.

This chain links TRBV15 with TRBJ2-7, with 10 bases fitting TRBD2. Unmatched junction bases numbered 6, after V lost 3 bases and J lost 4 bases. The CDR3 is 15 residues long. Germline lookup yields CDR1 LNHNV and CDR2 YYDKDF (reference sequence). The DNA of the CDR3 is TGTGCCACCAGCAGGGAAAGCGGGAGGGTATACGAGCAGTACTTC. This sequence encodes CATSRESGRVYEQYF.

This clonotype was detected a few times. The CDR3 sequence: CASSPTGVNTEAFF. DNA of the CDR3: TGTGCCAGCAGTCCAACAGGGGTGAACACTGAAGCTTTCTTT. The V and J genes are TRBV6-1 and TRBJ1-1, with 7 positions matching TRBD1. This CDR3 comprises 14 residues. Germline assignment: CDR1 MNHNS and CDR2 SASEGT. The J segment lost 0 bases and the V segment lost 5 bases, leaving 3 bases of the junction unmatched.

This clonotype was observed a single time. V gene TRBV7-9 combines with J gene TRBJ2-1; 8 nucleotides align to TRBD1. Per the germline V gene, CDR1 is SEHNR and CDR2 is FQNEAQ (reference sequence). The V and J ends lost 4 bases and 0 bases, in that order; junction bases with no gene match: 2. The CDR3 consists of 15 residues. The CDR3 here is CASSSTGGSYNEQFF. The CDR3 DNA reads TGTGCCAGCAGCTCAACAGGGGGCTCCTACAATGAGCAGTTCTTC.

This chain links TRBV14 with TRBJ1-3; 8 bases fit TRBD1. V trimming: 7 bases; J trimming: 3 bases; junction bases outside the gene matches: 2. The CDR3 is made up of 13 amino acids. Germline CDR1 and CDR2: SGHDN and FVKESK. The CDR3 sequence is CASIQGVGNTIYF. The CDR3 nucleotides read TGTGCCAGCATACAGGGGGTTGGAAACACCATATATTTT.

The rearrangement uses TRBV12-3 or TRBV12-4 and TRBJ2-5, with 8 bases that match TRBD2. V gave up 4 bases and J gave up 5 bases; unmatched junction bases: 9. The CDR3 runs 15 residues. The CDR3 here is CASSSPAGARETQYF. Written as DNA, the CDR3 is TGTGCCAGCAGTTCCCCAGCGGGGGCCCGTGAGACCCAGTACTTC.

This clonotype has only a few counts. This chain connects TRBV7-3 to TRBJ1-4; D gene unclear. The V and J ends lost 3 bases and 6 bases respectively, with 14 bases between them. The CDR3 length is 15 residues. CDR1 is SGHTA and CDR2 is FQGTGA in the germline V gene. CDR3 in amino acids: CASSFPEGGDEKLFF. CDR3 bases: TGTGCCAGCAGCTTCCCGGAAGGTGGGGATGAAAAACTGTTTTTT.

The chain employs TRBV12-3 or TRBV12-4 and TRBJ1-5; tentatively, D is TRBD1 (6 bases). This CDR3 has 14 residues. Trimming left V 5 bases short and J 2 bases short, with 10 bases between. The CDR3 bases are TGTGCCAGCAGTCAGGGGTCTGGCAATCAGCCCCAGCATTTT. Translating gives CASSQGSGNQPQHF.

V gene TRBV7-7 combines with J gene TRBJ2-5, with D uncertain. Germline V CDR1 and CDR2: SSHAT, FNYEAQ (reference sequence). This CDR3 has 12 residues. V gave up 5 bases and J gave up 5 bases, with 9 bases separating them. The CDR3 loop is CASSGPGETQYF. The CDR3 nucleotides are TGTGCCAGCAGCGGGCCCGGTGAGACCCAGTACTTC.

This clonotype was recorded a few times. The rearrangement links TRBV28 to TRBJ2-1, with no clear D. There are 14 residues in the CDR3. V was trimmed by 2 bases and J by 5 bases, leaving 10 bases between them. The germline CDR1 and CDR2 sequences are MDHEN and SYDVKM. CDR3 in DNA: TGTGCCAGCAGTTTAGCCCCCCCCCACAATGAGCAGTTCTTC. Translation gives CASSLAPPHNEQFF.

The chain is built from TRBV4-2 and TRBJ2-1; unclear D gene. The V end lost 0 bases, the J end lost 0 bases, and 6 bases lay between the germline ends. Germline lookup yields CDR1 LGHNA and CDR2 YNFKEQ. The CDR3 has 15 amino acids. As DNA, the CDR3 is TGTGCCAGCAGCCAAGAGTGGGGCTCCTACAATGAGCAGTTCTTC. Its protein product is CASSQEWGSYNEQFF.